The subject of this entry is one T cell receptor beta chain. This entry comes from a study of shared clonotypes between healthy human individuals. Repertoires were generated with immunoSEQ multiplex PCR, while TCRdb's copy carries only in-frame clones and drops some. The data hold 2 million to 2.5 million clones, with 80% to 95% observed a single time. This sequence was found in a man aged 18 to 30 in good health. Some clones in this sample may be carry-over from other donors' samples. The sequenced sample was naive CD4+ T cells from PBMCs. The subset was: CD45RA+ positively selected.

CDR3 DNA sequence: TGTGCCAGCAGCGTAGCATCCCTTGCCAGGGCGGATGGCTACACCTTC. Translated, it gives CASSVASLARADGYTF. The V and J genes are TRBV9 and TRBJ1-2, with D perhaps TRBD1 (5 bases). This CDR3 has 16 amino acids. Trimming took off 0 bases at V and 6 bases at J, with 18 bases between the two ends. Germline V gene lookup returns CDR1 SGDLS and CDR2 YYNGEE.